This T cell receptor beta chain was found in a study of identical twins. Every donor was a healthy Caucasian. On this clonotype itself: Its cognate antigen is unknown.

Through template switching, a universal primer site was introduced, and the cDNA contained unique molecular identifiers. TCRdb redid the calling of the 5' RACE reads with MiXCR, one entry per CDR3 protein. The sample contains about 250,000 distinct CDR3 sequences, around 8.8% of which appear only once. V lost 4 bases, J lost 3 bases, and 9 bases stayed unmatched. Germline lookup yields CDR1 SGHVS and CDR2 FNYEAQ. The CDR3 loop spans 15 amino acids. Study observations and caveats: A cross-sectional statistical analysis, not follow-up of the same donors, supported the conclusions. With abundant cord blood beta clonotypes, insertions were fewer; memory repertoires showed no such pattern.

These data also featured in a second study, about yellow fever vaccine responses in identical twins.

The rearrangement links TRBV7-6 to TRBJ2-7; 7 nucleotides align to TRBD2. This clonotype originated in a woman aged 18-29 years in good health. Sequencing was done on a sample of CD8+ T cells sorted from blood. CDR3 bases: TGTGCCAGCAGCTCCACACTAGCGTCCTTCTACGAGCAGTACTTC. Translated, it gives CASSSTLASFYEQYF.